This TCR beta chain emerged from a study of Ad26.COV2.S vaccination and SARS-CoV-2 variants. Study-level information: The authors gave Ad26.COV2.S intramuscularly, either once or twice 56 days apart.

With V trimmed by 3 bases and J by 7 bases, 8 bases remained unmatched. There are 15 residues in the CDR3. CDR1 is KGHDR, CDR2 SFDVKD, per germline. Stated treatment: some 19 received Ad26.COV2.S at low or high dose, single or two shots; roughly five received placebo; per-sample allocation not given. The study sampled participants on day 63 after the first vaccine or placebo injection. The study used a vaccine consisting of an Ad26 vector that expressed Wuhan-strain SARS-CoV-2 spike. Method: immunoSEQ multiplex PCR; TCRdb's copy keeps in-frame clones and lacks some. The table lists around 450,000 clones, roughly 88% of them singletons, with around 3.6% in the top ten.

Material: peripheral blood, obtained in a trial of Ad26.COV2.S vaccine versus placebo. The clonotype comes from a person aged 18 to 65 who received the Ad26.COV2.S COVID-19 vaccine or a placebo. The chain employs TRBV24-1 and TRBJ2-7; 10 nucleotides match TRBD1. The CDR3 DNA sequence: TGTGCCACCAGTGATCCTATACGGACAGGGGGAGAGCAGTACTTC. Translation: CATSDPIRTGGEQYF.